The entry below gives a single T cell receptor (beta chain) sequence along with its context. Its specificity is not known. The repertoire was sequenced with immunoSEQ multiplex PCR; TCRdb's copy has only in-frame clones and lacks some. The profile shows 250,000 to 300,000 clones, about 87% of them singletons. This sample is drawn from a study of Ad26.COV2.S vaccination and SARS-CoV-2 variants. In the study overall: By the intramuscular route, Ad26.COV2.S was given once, or twice 56 days apart. Study results and limitations: Breadth and depth estimates from TCRs may understate total T cell responses.

The CDR3 is 14 amino acids. The trim removed 8 bases at V and 0 bases at J, leaving 5 bases unmatched. Germline V CDR1 and CDR2: SNHLY, FYNNEI. As for treatment: about 20 received Ad26.COV2.S at low or high dose, single or two shots; about five received placebo; per-sample allocation not given. At day 63 after the first vaccine or placebo injection, samples were drawn. This specimen was peripheral blood, taken in a trial of Ad26.COV2.S vaccine versus placebo. V gene TRBV2 combines with J gene TRBJ2-3; 7 nucleotides align to TRBD1. The sequence came from a person aged 18-60 years who received the Ad26.COV2.S COVID-19 vaccine or a placebo. The CDR3 is CASVRGRSTDTQYF. The CDR3, as DNA: TGTGCCAGCGTGAGGGGGCGGAGCACAGATACGCAGTATTTT.